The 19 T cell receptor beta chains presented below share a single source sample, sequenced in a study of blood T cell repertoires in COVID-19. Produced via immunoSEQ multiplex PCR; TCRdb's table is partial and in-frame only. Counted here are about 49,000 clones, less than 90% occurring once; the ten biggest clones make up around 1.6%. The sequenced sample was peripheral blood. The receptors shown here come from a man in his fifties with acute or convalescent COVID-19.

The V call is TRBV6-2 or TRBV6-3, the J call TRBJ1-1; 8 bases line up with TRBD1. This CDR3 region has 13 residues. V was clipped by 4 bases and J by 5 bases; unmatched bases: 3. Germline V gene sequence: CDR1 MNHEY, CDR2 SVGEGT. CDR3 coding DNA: TGTGCCAGCAGTTCAGGGGGCGCGACTGAAGCTTTCTTT. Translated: CASSSGGATEAFF.

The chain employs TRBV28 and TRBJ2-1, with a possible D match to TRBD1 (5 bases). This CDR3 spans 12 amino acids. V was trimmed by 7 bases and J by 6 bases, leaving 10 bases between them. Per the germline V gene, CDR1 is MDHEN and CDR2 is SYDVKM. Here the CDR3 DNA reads TGTGCCAGCACCCGACAGTCCAATGAGCAGTTCTTC. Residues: CASTRQSNEQFF. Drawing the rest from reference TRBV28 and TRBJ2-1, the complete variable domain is DVKVTQSSRYLVKRTGEKVFLECVQDMDHENMFWYRQDPGLGLRLIYFSYDVKMKEKGDIPEGYSVSREKKERFSLILESASTNQTSMYLCASTRQSNEQFFGPGTRLTVL.

This CDR3 is CASSLFPGQEGQPQHF. CDR3 bases: TGTGCCAGCAGTTTATTCCCGGGACAGGAGGGTCAGCCCCAGCATTTT. V gene TRBV28 combines with J gene TRBJ1-5; 8 positions match TRBD1. This CDR3 is built from 16 residues. The germline V gene encodes CDR1 MDHEN and CDR2 SYDVKM. J lost 6 bases, V lost 1 base, and 8 bases had no gene match.

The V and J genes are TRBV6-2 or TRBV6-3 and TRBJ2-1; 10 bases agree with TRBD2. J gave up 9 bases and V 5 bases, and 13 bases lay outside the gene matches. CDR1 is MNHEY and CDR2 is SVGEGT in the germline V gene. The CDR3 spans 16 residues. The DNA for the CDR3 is TGTGCCAGCAGTGGGGGGACTAGCGATTACGTTCCTGAGCAGTTCTTC. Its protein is CASSGGTSDYVPEQFF.

The CDR3 sequence is CASTSGKSSSYEQYF. The CDR3 DNA follows: TGTGCCAGTACCTCGGGGAAGTCTAGCTCCTACGAGCAGTACTTC. The chain couples TRBV19 to TRBJ2-7; a possible D gene is TRBD2 (5 bases). Germline V gene lookup returns CDR1 LNHDA and CDR2 SQIVND (reference sequence). The CDR3 runs 15 residues. Deletions cut 7 bases from V and 0 bases from J, with 16 bases between.

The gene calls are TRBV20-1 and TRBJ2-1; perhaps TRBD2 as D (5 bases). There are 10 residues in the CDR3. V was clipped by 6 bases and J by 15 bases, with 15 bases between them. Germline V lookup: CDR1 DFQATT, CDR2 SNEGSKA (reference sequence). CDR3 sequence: CSAITSSVFF. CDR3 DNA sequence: TGCAGTGCCATAACTAGTTCAGTGTTCTTC.

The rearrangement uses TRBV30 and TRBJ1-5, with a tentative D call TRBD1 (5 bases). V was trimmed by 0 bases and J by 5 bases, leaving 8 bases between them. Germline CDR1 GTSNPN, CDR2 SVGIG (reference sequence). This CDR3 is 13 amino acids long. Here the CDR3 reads CAWSVIGDQPQHF. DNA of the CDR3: TGTGCCTGGAGTGTAATAGGGGATCAGCCCCAGCATTTT.

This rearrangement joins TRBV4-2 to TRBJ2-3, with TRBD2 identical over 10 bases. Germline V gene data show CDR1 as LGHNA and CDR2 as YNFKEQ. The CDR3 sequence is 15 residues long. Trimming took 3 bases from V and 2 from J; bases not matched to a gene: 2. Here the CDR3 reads CASSHTSGNTDTQYF. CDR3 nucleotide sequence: TGTGCCAGCAGCCACACTAGCGGGAACACAGATACGCAGTATTTT.

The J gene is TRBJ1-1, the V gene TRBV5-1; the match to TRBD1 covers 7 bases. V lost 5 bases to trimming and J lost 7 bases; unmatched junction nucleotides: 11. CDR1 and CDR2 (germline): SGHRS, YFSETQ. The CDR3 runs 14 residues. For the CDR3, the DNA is TGCGCCAGCAGGACAGGGCAGGGGACCGATGAAGCTTTCTTT. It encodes CASRTGQGTDEAFF.

CDR3 region: CASSQATALAGAVDTQYF. The CDR3 DNA follows: TGCGCCAGCAGCCAAGCCACTGCACTAGCGGGAGCCGTAGATACGCAGTATTTT. The J gene is TRBJ2-3, the V gene TRBV4-3, with 11 bases matching TRBD2. The CDR3 extends over 18 amino acids. V was clipped by 1 base and J by 5 bases; unmatched bases: 11. CDR1 and CDR2 from the germline V gene are LGHNA and YSLEER.

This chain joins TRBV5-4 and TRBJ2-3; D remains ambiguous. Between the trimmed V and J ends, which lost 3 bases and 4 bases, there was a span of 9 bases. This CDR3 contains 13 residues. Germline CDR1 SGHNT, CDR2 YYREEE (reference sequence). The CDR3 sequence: CASSWAFADTQYF. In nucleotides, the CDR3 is TGTGCCAGCAGCTGGGCTTTCGCAGATACGCAGTATTTT.

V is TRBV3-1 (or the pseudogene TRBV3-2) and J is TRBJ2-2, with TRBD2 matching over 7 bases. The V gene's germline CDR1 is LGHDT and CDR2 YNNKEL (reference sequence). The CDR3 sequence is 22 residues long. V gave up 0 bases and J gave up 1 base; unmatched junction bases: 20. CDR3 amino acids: CASSQDLRWASGGIMNTGELFF. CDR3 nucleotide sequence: TGTGCCAGCAGCCAAGATCTACGTTGGGCTAGCGGAGGGATCATGAACACCGGGGAGCTGTTTTTT.

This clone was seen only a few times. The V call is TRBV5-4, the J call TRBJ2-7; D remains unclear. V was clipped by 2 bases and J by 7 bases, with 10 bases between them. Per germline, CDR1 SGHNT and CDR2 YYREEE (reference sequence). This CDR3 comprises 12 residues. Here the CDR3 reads CASSFSTGEQYF. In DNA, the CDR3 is TGTGCCAGCAGCTTCTCGACTGGAGAGCAGTACTTC. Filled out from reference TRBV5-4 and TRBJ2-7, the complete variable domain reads ETGVTQSPTHLIKTRGQQVTLRCSSQSGHNTVSWYQQALGQGPQFIFQYYREEENGRGNFPPRFSGLQFPNYSSELNVNALELDDSALYLCASSFSTGEQYFGPGTRLTVT.

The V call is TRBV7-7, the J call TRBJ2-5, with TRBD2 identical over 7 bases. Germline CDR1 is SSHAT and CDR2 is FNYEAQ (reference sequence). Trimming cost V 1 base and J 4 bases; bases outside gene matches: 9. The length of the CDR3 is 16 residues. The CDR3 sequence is CASSLGQAGTIETQYF. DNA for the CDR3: TGTGCCAGCAGCTTAGGGCAGGCTGGGACTATAGAGACCCAGTACTTC.

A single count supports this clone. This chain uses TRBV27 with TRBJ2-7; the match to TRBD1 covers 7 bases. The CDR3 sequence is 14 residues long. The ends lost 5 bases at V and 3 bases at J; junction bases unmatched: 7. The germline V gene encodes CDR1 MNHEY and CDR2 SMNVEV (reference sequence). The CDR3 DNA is TGTGCCAGCAGTCGACAGGGCCCCCTCTACGAGCAGTACTTC. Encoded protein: CASSRQGPLYEQYF.

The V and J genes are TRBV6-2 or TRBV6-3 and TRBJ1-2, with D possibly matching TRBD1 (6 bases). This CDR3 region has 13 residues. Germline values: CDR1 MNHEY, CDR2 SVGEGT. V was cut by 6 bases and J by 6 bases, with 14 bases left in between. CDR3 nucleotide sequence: TGTGCCAGCAGCCTACGCCGGGACAATGGCTACACCTTC. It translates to CASSLRRDNGYTF.

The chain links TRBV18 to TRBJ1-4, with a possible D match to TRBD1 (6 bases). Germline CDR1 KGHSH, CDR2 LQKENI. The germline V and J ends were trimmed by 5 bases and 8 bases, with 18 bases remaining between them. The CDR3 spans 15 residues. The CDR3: CASSAQGTGMEKLFF. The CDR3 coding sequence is TGTGCCAGCTCAGCGCAGGGGACGGGAATGGAAAAACTGTTTTTT.

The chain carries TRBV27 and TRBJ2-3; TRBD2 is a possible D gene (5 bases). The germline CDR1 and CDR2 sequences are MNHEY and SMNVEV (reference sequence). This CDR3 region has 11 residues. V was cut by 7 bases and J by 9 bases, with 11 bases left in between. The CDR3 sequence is CASTRGQTQYF. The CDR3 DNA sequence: TGTGCCAGCACCAGAGGGCAAACGCAGTATTTT.

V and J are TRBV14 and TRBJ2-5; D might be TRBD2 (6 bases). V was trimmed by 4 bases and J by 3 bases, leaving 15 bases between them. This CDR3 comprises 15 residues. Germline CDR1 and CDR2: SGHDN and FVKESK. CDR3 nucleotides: TGTGCCAGCAGCCCCTCCGGGCGGGGTGAAGAGACCCAGTACTTC. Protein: CASSPSGRGEETQYF.